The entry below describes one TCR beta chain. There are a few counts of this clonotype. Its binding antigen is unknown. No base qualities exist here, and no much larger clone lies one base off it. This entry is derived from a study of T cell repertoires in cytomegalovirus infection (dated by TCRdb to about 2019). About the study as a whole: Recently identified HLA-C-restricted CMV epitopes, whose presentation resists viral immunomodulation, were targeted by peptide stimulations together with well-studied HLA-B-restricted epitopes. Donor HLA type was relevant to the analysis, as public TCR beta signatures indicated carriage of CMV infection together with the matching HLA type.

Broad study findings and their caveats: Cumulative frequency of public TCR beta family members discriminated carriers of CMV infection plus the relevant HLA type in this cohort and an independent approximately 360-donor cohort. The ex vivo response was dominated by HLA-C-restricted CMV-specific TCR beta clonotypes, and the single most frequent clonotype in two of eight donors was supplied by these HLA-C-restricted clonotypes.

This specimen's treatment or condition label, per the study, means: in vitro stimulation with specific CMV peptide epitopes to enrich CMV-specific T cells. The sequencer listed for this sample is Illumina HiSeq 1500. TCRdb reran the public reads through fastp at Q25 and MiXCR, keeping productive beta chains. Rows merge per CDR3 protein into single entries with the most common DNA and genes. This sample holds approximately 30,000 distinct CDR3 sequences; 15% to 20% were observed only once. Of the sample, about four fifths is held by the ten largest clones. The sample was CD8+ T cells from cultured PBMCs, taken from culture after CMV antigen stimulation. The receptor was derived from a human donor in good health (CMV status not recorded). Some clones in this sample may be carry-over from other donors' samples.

The CDR3 loop reads CASSSSGYYGYTF. The sequenced DNA: TGTGCCAGCAGTTCCTCAGGATACTATGGCTACACCTTC. The chain is assembled from TRBV12-3 or TRBV12-4 and TRBJ1-2; the D gene cannot be named for sure. The CDR3 starts with the cysteine, ends with the phenylalanine, and has 13 residues. CDR3 DNA is the only sequence kept; it has 39 bases, read in frame from the first base. V lost 4 bases and J lost 3 bases; the stretch between them is 9 bases long.